These 29 T cell receptor beta chains share one sample of origin, sequenced in a study of T cells in Graves' hyperthyroidism and ophthalmopathy. Researchers amplified the TCR beta CDR3 regions from RNA transcripts. The HTBI set primed first-round TCR CDR3 RT-PCR. TCRdb itself ran the multiplex PCR reads through MiXCR, one entry per CDR3 protein. The data contain roughly 520,000 distinct CDR3 sequences, 24% of them seen just once; the ten biggest clones take up approximately 10%. Material for sequencing was blood. These receptors were obtained from a woman in her twenties or thirties with Graves' ophthalmopathy.

DNA of the CDR3: TGTGCCAGCAGCTTTCCCGGGACAGAGAGGACGGGAGCTTTCTTT. Translation gives CASSFPGTERTGAFF. The rearrangement uses TRBV7-2 and TRBJ1-1, with 7 bases lining up with TRBD1. Per the germline V gene, CDR1 is SGHTA and CDR2 is FQGNSA. V shed 3 bases, J shed 10 bases, and the junction held 14 bases outside the gene matches. There are 15 residues in the CDR3.

This clonotype was seen ten or more times. The chain couples TRBV7-2 to TRBJ2-4, with TRBD2 matching over 9 bases. CDR1 and CDR2 from the germline V gene are SGHTA and FQGNSA. Trimming cost V 2 bases and J 9 bases; bases outside gene matches: 14. The CDR3 is 17 residues long. The DNA of the CDR3 is TGTGCCAGCAGCTTAAAGGCTAGCGGGGACGGTTTCAGCATTCAGTACTTC. Translating gives CASSLKASGDGFSIQYF.

This clonotype was observed a handful of times. J is TRBJ1-2 and V is TRBV6-5; D is ambiguous. V lost 2 bases, J lost 5 bases, and 9 bases lay in between. Germline values: CDR1 MNHEY, CDR2 SVGAGI. The CDR3 runs 13 residues. The CDR3 reads CASSYKPEYGYTF. The CDR3 bases are TGTGCCAGCAGTTACAAGCCCGAGTATGGCTACACCTTC.

The V call is TRBV27, the J call TRBJ1-1, with D possibly being TRBD1 (5 bases). V shed 7 bases and J shed 0 bases, with 9 bases lying between them. The germline gives CDR1 MNHEY, CDR2 SMNVEV (reference sequence). This CDR3 region has 13 residues. DNA for the CDR3: TGTGCCAGCAATGCAGGGCTGAACACTGAAGCTTTCTTT. Translating gives CASNAGLNTEAFF.

This clonotype was counted at least ten times. Germline and junction disagree at one end, which may indicate a read error. The chain uses TRBV6-1 and TRBJ1-1; D call uncertain. Germline V gene data show CDR1 as MNHNS and CDR2 as SASEGT. This CDR3 is 12 amino acids long. The CDR3 coding sequence is TGCGCCAGCAGCGGAACGGTCACTGAAGCTTTCTTT. It encodes CASSGTVTEAFF.

The rearrangement links TRBV6-5 to TRBJ2-7; D possibly matches TRBD1 or TRBD2 (5 bases each). V was shortened by 4 bases and J by 4 bases, with 17 bases between the two germline ends. Per germline, CDR1 MNHEY and CDR2 SVGAGI. The CDR3 has 15 residues. The CDR3 DNA sequence: TGTGCCAGCAGTTCCAGAGTGGGGGACGTATACGAGCAGTACTTC. This gives the protein CASSSRVGDVYEQYF.

In its sample, this clonotype was seen a few times. The junction differs from germline at one of its ends, possibly a read error. CDR3 in amino acids: CASGETRTVSYEQYF. The CDR3 region has the DNA TGTGCCAGCGGTGAAACCCGGACAGTAAGCTACGAGCAGTACTTC. The chain has TRBV6-1 and TRBJ2-7; D is possibly TRBD1 (6 bases). This CDR3 is built from 15 residues. Germline CDR1 is MNHNS and CDR2 is SASEGT.

This rearrangement joins TRBV18 to TRBJ1-1; D is ambiguous. The CDR3 length is 14 residues. Germline V gene data show CDR1 as KGHSH and CDR2 as LQKENI. The ends were cut back, 3 bases at V and 3 bases at J, with 11 bases in the middle. The CDR3 DNA is TGTGCCAGCTCACCGATGGTTGGAGACACTGAAGCTTTCTTT. Protein product: CASSPMVGDTEAFF.

This clonotype was counted many times. The rearrangement uses TRBV15 and TRBJ1-5; 7 nucleotides match TRBD1. Germline V CDR1 and CDR2: LNHNV, YYDKDF (reference sequence). V lost 5 bases, J lost 2 bases, and 9 bases stayed unmatched. The CDR3 runs 16 residues. The DNA for the CDR3 is TGTGCCACCAGCCCCCTTGTCACAGGGGGCAATCAGCCCCAGCATTTT. The encoded protein is CATSPLVTGGNQPQHF.

This rearrangement joins TRBV2 to TRBJ2-4; 7 bases are shared with TRBD2. The junction had 4 bases not matched to a gene; V was cut back by 1 base and J by 4 bases. The CDR3 runs 15 residues. The germline gives CDR1 SNHLY, CDR2 FYNNEI. CDR3 amino acids: CASSEDRAGKNIQYF. CDR3 coding DNA: TGTGCCAGCAGTGAAGATCGAGCGGGGAAAAACATTCAGTACTTC.

This clonotype was seen repeatedly, ten times or more. The gene calls are TRBV27 and TRBJ1-5, with TRBD1 identical over 7 bases. The V and J ends lost 5 bases and 6 bases, in that order; junction bases with no gene match: 7. The CDR3 spans 14 residues. Germline loops: CDR1 MNHEY, CDR2 SMNVEV (reference sequence). Written as DNA, the CDR3 is TGTGCCAGCAGTGTCGACAGGGAGAGTCAGCCCCAGCATTTT. It codes for CASSVDRESQPQHF.

This clonotype was detected many times. The V and J genes are TRBV7-9 and TRBJ1-1; D possibly corresponds to TRBD1 (5 bases). The CDR3 has 16 residues. Germline V gene data show CDR1 as SEHNR and CDR2 as FQNEAQ (reference sequence). The V and J ends lost 0 bases and 5 bases respectively, with 16 bases between them. In DNA form, the CDR3 reads TGTGCCAGCAGCTTAGCGTTCATAGGGGCTGATACTGAAGCTTTCTTT. Its translation is CASSLAFIGADTEAFF.

This clonotype showed up many times. The rearrangement joins TRBV4-1 to TRBJ2-7; D is ambiguous. The CDR3 has 15 amino acids. Germline V gene sequence: CDR1 MGHRA, CDR2 YSYEKL. Trimming cost V 1 base and J 2 bases, with 12 bases left between them. The CDR3 nucleotides are TGCGCCAGCAGCCAAGGGCAACAAGGGACCTACGAGCAGTACTTC. Its translation is CASSQGQQGTYEQYF.

This clonotype was counted at least ten times. The CDR3 coding sequence is TGTGCCAGCACCCAGGGGTACAGCACCGGGGAGCTGTTTTTT. Protein product: CASTQGYSTGELFF. The chain uses TRBV28 and TRBJ2-2; D might be TRBD1 (6 bases). Germline-derived CDR1 and CDR2 are MDHEN and SYDVKM. The V end was cut by 7 bases, the J end by 4 bases, with 13 bases between. The CDR3 has 14 residues. Full variable domain (rest looked up from reference TRBV28 and TRBJ2-2): DVKVTQSSRYLVKRTGEKVFLECVQDMDHENMFWYRQDPGLGLRLIYFSYDVKMKEKGDIPEGYSVSREKKERFSLILESASTNQTSMYLCASTQGYSTGELFFGEGSRLTVL.

This clonotype was seen many times. V and J are TRBV7-2 and TRBJ2-7; 7 bases match TRBD2. CDR1 and CDR2 from the germline V gene are SGHTA and FQGNSA. V lost 5 bases, J lost 1 base, and 8 bases stayed unmatched. The CDR3 is 15 residues long. As DNA, the CDR3 is TGTGCCAGCAGCCCTGGGACTACCCATTCCTACGAGCAGTACTTC. Its protein product is CASSPGTTHSYEQYF.

A single count supports this clonotype. The V gene is TRBV7-9, the J gene TRBJ2-7; tentatively, D is TRBD1 or TRBD2 (5 bases each). V dropped 7 bases and J dropped 2 bases, with 15 bases sitting between them. The CDR3 runs to 14 residues. Germline V lookup: CDR1 SEHNR, CDR2 FQNEAQ (reference sequence). CDR3 DNA sequence: TGTGCCAGCACCGTCGGGACGGGTGCCTACGAGCAGTACTTC. Translation gives CASTVGTGAYEQYF.

This clonotype appeared many times. This rearrangement joins TRBV5-5 to TRBJ2-5; D is perhaps TRBD1 (6 bases). Germline V gene lookup returns CDR1 SGHKS and CDR2 YYEKEE (reference sequence). The CDR3 extends over 14 amino acids. The ends were cut back, 5 bases at V and 5 bases at J, with 16 bases in the middle. CDR3 DNA sequence: TGTGCCAGCAGTCCCGCAGGGGAACCGGAGACCCAGTACTTC. This gives the protein CASSPAGEPETQYF.

This clonotype has ten or more counts. This sequence joins TRBV7-9 and TRBJ2-5, with 8 bases that match TRBD2. V shed 3 bases and J 5 bases; nucleotides not matched to a gene: 11. In germline, CDR1 is SEHNR, CDR2 FQNEAQ (reference sequence). The CDR3 runs 16 residues. In nucleotides, the CDR3 is TGTGCCAGCAGCTTTTCGGCGGGGGGCTGGAGGGAGACCCAGTACTTC. Translating it yields CASSFSAGGWRETQYF.

Of note for this clonotype: It may be a read error: a sequence one base away is much more abundant. The chain carries TRBV20-1 and TRBJ1-2; unclear D gene. The CDR3 has 12 amino acids. The V gene lost 4 bases and the J gene lost 3 bases, with 9 bases spanning the gap. Germline assignment: CDR1 DFQATT and CDR2 SNEGSKA (reference sequence). In DNA, the CDR3 is TGCAGTGCTATATCCGGGGACTATGGCTACACCTTC. It is translated as CSAISGDYGYTF.

The table lists this clonotype with many counts. The chain uses TRBV20-1 and TRBJ2-7; TRBD1 might be the D (6 bases). V lost 3 bases and J 4 bases, leaving 19 bases between the germline ends. The CDR3 contains 15 residues. The germline V gene has CDR1 DFQATT and CDR2 SNEGSKA (reference sequence). This chain's CDR3 is CSARPTGIRIYEQYF. The CDR3 DNA sequence: TGCAGTGCTAGGCCTACAGGGATTAGAATATACGAGCAGTACTTC.

This clonotype was observed many times. The chain combines TRBV27 with TRBJ2-7; D uncertain. Germline V gene data show CDR1 as MNHEY and CDR2 as SMNVEV (reference sequence). V shed 0 bases and J shed 0 bases, with 9 bases lying between them. The CDR3 spans 15 residues. The CDR3 reads CASSLSIPSSYEQYF. The CDR3 DNA follows: TGTGCCAGCAGTTTATCGATACCGAGCTCCTACGAGCAGTACTTC.

The gene calls are TRBV12-3 or TRBV12-4 and TRBJ2-3, with D maybe TRBD2 (5 bases). There are 12 residues in the CDR3. The ends were cut back, 6 bases at V and 8 bases at J, with 12 bases in the middle. The CDR3 loop reads CASRGEVVTQYF. Here the CDR3 DNA reads TGTGCCAGCAGGGGAGAGGTCGTTACGCAGTATTTT.

This chain connects TRBV20-1 to TRBJ1-2; D not certain. The CDR3 totals 12 residues. V dropped 2 bases and J dropped 4 bases, with 8 bases sitting between them. From germline, CDR1 is DFQATT and CDR2 SNEGSKA (reference sequence). This chain's CDR3 is CSARLAAYGYTF. For the CDR3, the DNA is TGCAGTGCTAGATTGGCGGCCTATGGCTACACCTTC.

This clonotype appeared many times. The chain combines TRBV27 with TRBJ2-7, with D maybe TRBD1 (5 bases). There are 14 residues in the CDR3. Germline V gene lookup returns CDR1 MNHEY and CDR2 SMNVEV (reference sequence). Trimming took off 2 bases at V and 4 bases at J, with 12 bases between the two ends. CDR3 in amino acids: CASSLGTGIYEQYF. CDR3 sequence (DNA): TGTGCCAGCAGTTTAGGCACAGGTATATACGAGCAGTACTTC.

This clonotype occurred many times. The chain employs TRBV28 and TRBJ2-5, with 10 bases lining up with TRBD1. The CDR3 runs to 13 residues. Germline CDR1 MDHEN, CDR2 SYDVKM. V shed 10 bases, J shed 2 bases, and the junction held 4 bases outside the gene matches. The CDR3 loop is CATRDRGQETQYF. CDR3 nucleotides: TGTGCCACCCGGGACAGGGGACAAGAGACCCAGTACTTC.

The chain uses TRBV6-5 and TRBJ1-1, with 7 positions matching TRBD1. The CDR3 runs 16 residues. The V segment lost 5 bases and the J segment 1 base; nucleotides outside the gene matches: 10. Germline values: CDR1 MNHEY, CDR2 SVGAGI. The CDR3 region is CASSHRQGTRNTEAFF. The CDR3 DNA is TGTGCCAGCAGTCACCGACAGGGTACAAGGAACACTGAAGCTTTCTTT.

This sequence joins TRBV28 and TRBJ2-7; 7 nucleotides align to TRBD2. V was pared by 6 bases and J by 0 bases, with 8 bases of the junction left unmatched. The CDR3 loop spans 15 amino acids. Germline loops: CDR1 MDHEN, CDR2 SYDVKM. This chain's CDR3 is CASSSLARASYEQYF. Here the CDR3 DNA reads TGTGCCAGCAGCTCACTAGCGCGCGCCTCCTACGAGCAGTACTTC.

The J gene is TRBJ2-5, the V gene TRBV12-3 or TRBV12-4; the match to TRBD1 covers 8 bases. V dropped 5 bases and J dropped 4; count of bases not matched to a gene: 6. This CDR3 contains 14 residues. DNA for the CDR3: TGTGCCAGCAGTGTGGACAGGGCGGGAGAGACCCAGTACTTC. This gives the protein CASSVDRAGETQYF.

This clonotype was counted many times. The chain employs TRBV6-1 and TRBJ1-5; TRBD1 might be the D (6 bases). V was clipped by 5 bases and J by 3 bases, with 20 bases between them. This CDR3 region has 17 residues. The V gene's germline CDR1 is MNHNS and CDR2 SASEGT. CDR3 protein: CASSQPGHLLSNQPQHF. CDR3 nucleotide sequence: TGTGCCAGCAGTCAACCGGGACACCTCCTTTCCAATCAGCCCCAGCATTTT.